Presented here are 22 T cell receptor beta chains from one specimen sequenced in a study of cytomegalovirus exposure and HLA in healthy donors (dated by TCRdb to about 2017). Preparation of the library involved the immunoSEQ multiplex PCR assay. The source is immuneACCESS, and TCRdb retained only in-frame sequences with V and J called. Part of the clones is not carried over; for the studies checked, unresolved V genes explain less than half of this, and the remainder is unexplained. For this sample the table gives 150,000 to 180,000 clones, of which around 84% were detected only once. In total, the top ten clones hold around 2.1% of the sample. The sample was PBMCs. The receptors come from a human donor in good health.

The chain uses TRBV5-4 and TRBJ1-6, with D uncertain. V was pared by 4 bases and J by 7 bases, with 15 bases between. The CDR3 spans 15 residues. Germline V gene lookup returns CDR1 SGHNT and CDR2 YYREEE (reference sequence). The CDR3 DNA is TGTGCCAGCAGCGACCCCGGGAGAGGCAATTCACCCCTCCACTTT. As protein: CASSDPGRGNSPLHF.

The chain uses TRBV7-3 and TRBJ2-1, with D hard to call. In germline, CDR1 is SGHTA, CDR2 FQGTGA. The CDR3 runs 14 residues. Deletions cut 1 base from V and 0 bases from J, with 4 bases between. In DNA form, the CDR3 reads TGTGCCAGCAGCTTAATTAGCTCCTACAATGAGCAGTTCTTC. Protein product: CASSLISSYNEQFF.

This chain joins TRBV5-3 and TRBJ2-1, with TRBD1 matching 7 bases. TRBV5-3 is assigned to the ORF class and has an uncertain function. The V and J ends lost 5 bases and 7 bases, in that order; junction bases with no gene match: 15. The CDR3 is made up of 16 amino acids. CDR3 region: CARRPPKTGAGNEQFF. The DNA for the CDR3 is TGTGCCAGAAGGCCCCCCAAAACAGGGGCTGGAAATGAGCAGTTCTTC.

This clone is a singleton in its sample. The rearrangement joins TRBV27 to TRBJ2-7; D uncertain. Per germline, CDR1 MNHEY and CDR2 SMNVEV (reference sequence). The CDR3 covers 14 residues. V dropped 3 bases and J dropped 2 bases, with 11 bases sitting between them. CDR3 bases: TGTGCCAGCAGTTTTGGTGGCACAACCTACGAGCAGTACTTC. Amino acids: CASSFGGTTYEQYF.

The chain is built from TRBV7-3 and TRBJ1-2; possible D gene TRBD1, 6 bases. V lost 5 bases, J lost 6 bases, and 19 bases lay in between. This CDR3 region has 15 residues. Germline CDR1 reads SGHTA; CDR2 reads FQGTGA. The CDR3 loop reads CASSLGGGRENGYTF. The CDR3 coding sequence is TGTGCCAGCAGCCTAGGGGGGGGCAGGGAGAATGGCTACACCTTC.

The rearrangement links TRBV30 to TRBJ2-1, with 7 nucleotides matching TRBD2. The V and J ends lost 4 bases and 5 bases, in that order; junction bases with no gene match: 8. The CDR3 totals 14 residues. Per the germline V gene, CDR1 is GTSNPN and CDR2 is SVGIG (reference sequence). The CDR3 spells CAWNRGLKNNEQFF. Written as DNA, the CDR3 is TGTGCCTGGAACCGGGGACTAAAAAACAATGAGCAGTTCTTC.

CDR3 sequence (DNA): TGTGCCAGCAGTCAGACAACCCTGGATGGCTACACCTTC. The encoded protein is CASSQTTLDGYTF. V usage is TRBV6-1 and J usage is TRBJ1-2; D is uncertain. This CDR3 has 13 residues. V lost 5 bases and J 6 bases, leaving 13 bases between the germline ends. CDR1 is MNHNS, CDR2 SASEGT, per germline.

This clone was recorded once. The rearrangement joins TRBV28 to TRBJ2-3; TRBD2 matches at 12 bases. Germline V gene data show CDR1 as MDHEN and CDR2 as SYDVKM. The CDR3 contains 18 residues. V dropped 4 bases and J dropped 1; count of bases not matched to a gene: 9. The CDR3 reads CASSSPWTSGARTDTQYF. CDR3 DNA sequence: TGTGCCAGCAGTTCTCCCTGGACTAGCGGGGCCCGCACAGATACGCAGTATTTT.

The chain joins TRBV28 to TRBJ2-7; 10 bases align to TRBD2. CDR3 length: 14 residues. Trimming took 6 bases from V and 6 from J; bases not matched to a gene: 8. Germline values: CDR1 MDHEN, CDR2 SYDVKM. CDR3 in DNA: TGTGCCAGCAGCCCTCTCCAGCGGGGGGGCGAGCAGTACTTC. This gives the protein CASSPLQRGGEQYF.

The CDR3 nucleotides read TGTGCCAGCAGTCTACTTAAATGGGAGCTGTTTTTT. Protein sequence: CASSLLKWELFF. The chain has TRBV13 and TRBJ2-2; D remains unclear. CDR1 is PRHDT and CDR2 is FYEKMQ in the germline V gene (reference sequence). CDR3 length equals 12 residues. Deletions cut 6 bases from V and 9 bases from J, with 11 bases between.

This chain joins TRBV19 and TRBJ2-2; D may be TRBD1 (6 bases). V was trimmed by 6 bases and J by 7 bases, leaving 9 bases between them. The CDR3 extends over 12 amino acids. The germline gives CDR1 LNHDA, CDR2 SQIVND (reference sequence). CDR3 bases: TGTGCCAGTAGCCAAGGGGGCGGGGAGCTGTTTTTT. Translated, it gives CASSQGGGELFF. Looking up the rest from reference TRBV19 and TRBJ2-2 gives the full variable domain: DGGITQSPKYLFRKEGQNVTLSCEQNLNHDAMYWYRQDPGQGLRLIYYSQIVNDFQKGDIAEGYSVSREKKESFPLTVTSAQKNPTAFYLCASSQGGGELFFGEGSRLTVL.

The chain recombines TRBV13 with TRBJ1-2; D remains ambiguous. CDR3 length equals 11 residues. The V end was cut by 6 bases, the J end by 4 bases, with 6 bases between. Germline values: CDR1 PRHDT, CDR2 FYEKMQ (reference sequence). This CDR3 reads CASSYGYGYTF. DNA for the CDR3: TGTGCCAGCAGTTACGGCTATGGCTACACCTTC.

The V and J genes are TRBV27 and TRBJ1-1, with 9 bases that match TRBD1. Germline V CDR1 and CDR2: MNHEY, SMNVEV (reference sequence). This CDR3 is built from 14 residues. V gave up 6 bases and J gave up 5 bases; unmatched junction bases: 7. The CDR3 here is CASRGTGLRTEAFF. The CDR3 DNA reads TGTGCCAGCAGAGGGACAGGGCTGAGGACTGAAGCTTTCTTT.

In this sample, this clone turned up once. V gene TRBV27 combines with J gene TRBJ1-1; TRBD1 might be the D (6 bases). Germline V gene data show CDR1 as MNHEY and CDR2 as SMNVEV (reference sequence). This CDR3 spans 14 amino acids. The V end lost 4 bases, the J end lost 2 bases, and 11 bases lay between the germline ends. CDR3 region: CASSWGTPNTEAFF. Here the CDR3 DNA reads TGTGCCAGCAGTTGGGGGACACCAAACACTGAAGCTTTCTTT.

The J gene is TRBJ2-1, the V gene TRBV28, with D tentatively TRBD1 (5 bases). This CDR3 has 15 residues. Between the trimmed V and J ends, which lost 7 bases and 5 bases, there was a span of 18 bases. The germline V gene has CDR1 MDHEN and CDR2 SYDVKM. CDR3 coding DNA: TGTGCCAGCACCCTGGACATCTCCCCAAACAATGAGCAGTTCTTC. Protein: CASTLDISPNNEQFF.

This clone appeared a single time. CDR3 DNA: TGTGCCAGCAGCCCGACGGGACAGAGCTCTGGAAACACCATATATTTT. Translated, it gives CASSPTGQSSGNTIYF. The gene calls are TRBV7-9 and TRBJ1-3, with TRBD1 matching 7 bases. Germline V CDR1 and CDR2: SEHNR, FQNEAQ (reference sequence). Trimming removed 5 bases from V and 0 bases from J; junction bases left unmatched: 7. The CDR3 runs 16 residues.

The rearrangement uses TRBV5-4 and TRBJ1-4; D gene uncertain. Trimming took 2 bases from V and 8 from J, leaving 10 bases between them. This CDR3 has 13 amino acids. Germline CDR1 is SGHNT and CDR2 is YYREEE (reference sequence). The CDR3 sequence: CASSFASEEKLFF. DNA for the CDR3: TGTGCCAGCAGCTTTGCCAGCGAAGAAAAACTGTTTTTT.

CDR3 protein: CASSMIRGQTEAFF. CDR3 bases: TGTGCCAGTAGTATGATCAGGGGGCAGACTGAAGCTTTCTTT. The chain carries TRBV19 and TRBJ1-1, with 8 nucleotides matching TRBD1. CDR3 size: 14 residues. Germline V gene data show CDR1 as LNHDA and CDR2 as SQIVND (reference sequence). Trimming took 3 bases from V and 5 from J; bases not matched to a gene: 5.

V and J are TRBV5-1 and TRBJ2-5, with a possible D match to TRBD2 (6 bases). CDR3 length: 12 residues. In germline, CDR1 is SGHRS, CDR2 YFSETQ. The germline V and J ends were trimmed by 3 bases and 5 bases, with 8 bases remaining between them. The CDR3 DNA reads as TGCGCCAGCAGCTGGGACTCGGAGACCCAGTACTTC. This gives the protein CASSWDSETQYF. The variable domain in full, completed from reference TRBV5-1 and TRBJ2-5, reads KAGVTQTPRYLIKTRGQQVTLSCSPISGHRSVSWYQQTPGQGLQFLFEYFSETQRNKGNFPGRFSGRQFSNSRSEMNVSTLELGDSALYLCASSWDSETQYFGPGTRLLVL.

J is TRBJ1-1 and V is TRBV27; TRBD1 agrees at 10 bases. The germline V gene has CDR1 MNHEY and CDR2 SMNVEV (reference sequence). The CDR3 loop spans 14 amino acids. V dropped 7 bases and J dropped 5; count of bases not matched to a gene: 7. The CDR3 nucleotides are TGTGCCAGCAAAGGGGGGACAGGGGTGACTGAAGCTTTCTTT. Amino acid sequence: CASKGGTGVTEAFF.

This chain joins TRBV4-1 and TRBJ2-1; 9 bases fit TRBD2. The CDR3 consists of 15 residues. The J segment lost 4 bases and the V segment lost 4 bases, leaving 5 bases of the junction unmatched. Germline V lookup: CDR1 MGHRA, CDR2 YSYEKL. In nucleotides, the CDR3 is TGCGCCAGCAGCCTAGAGAGCGGGGGGTACAATGAGCAGTTCTTC. Protein product: CASSLESGGYNEQFF.

The V gene is TRBV5-1, the J gene TRBJ1-2, with 8 bases that match TRBD1. V was pared by 4 bases and J by 4 bases, with 3 bases of the junction left unmatched. Germline V gives CDR1 SGHRS, CDR2 YFSETQ. The CDR3 sequence is 13 residues long. The CDR3 region is CASSDRGSYGYTF. CDR3 DNA sequence: TGCGCCAGCAGCGACAGGGGCTCCTATGGCTACACCTTC.